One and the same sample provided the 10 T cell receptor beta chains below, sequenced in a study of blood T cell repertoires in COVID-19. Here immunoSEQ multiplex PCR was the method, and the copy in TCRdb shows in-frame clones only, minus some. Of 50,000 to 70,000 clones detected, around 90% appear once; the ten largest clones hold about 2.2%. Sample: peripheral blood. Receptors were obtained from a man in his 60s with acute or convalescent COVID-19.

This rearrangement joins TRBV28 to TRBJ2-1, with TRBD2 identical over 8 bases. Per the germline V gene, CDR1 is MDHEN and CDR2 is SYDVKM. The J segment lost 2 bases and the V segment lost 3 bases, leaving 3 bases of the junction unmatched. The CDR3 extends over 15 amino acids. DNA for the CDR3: TGTGCCAGCAGTTTGTCGGGACTAGCCTACAATGAGCAGTTCTTC. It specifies CASSLSGLAYNEQFF.

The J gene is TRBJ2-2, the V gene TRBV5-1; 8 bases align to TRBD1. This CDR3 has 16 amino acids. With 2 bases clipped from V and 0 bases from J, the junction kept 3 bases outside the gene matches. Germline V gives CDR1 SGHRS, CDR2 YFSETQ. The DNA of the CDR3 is TGCGCCAGCAGCTTACTACAGGGGGCGAACACCGGGGAGCTGTTTTTT. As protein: CASSLLQGANTGELFF. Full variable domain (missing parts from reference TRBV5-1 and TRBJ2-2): KAGVTQTPRYLIKTRGQQVTLSCSPISGHRSVSWYQQTPGQGLQFLFEYFSETQRNKGNFPGRFSGRQFSNSRSEMNVSTLELGDSALYLCASSLLQGANTGELFFGEGSRLTVL.

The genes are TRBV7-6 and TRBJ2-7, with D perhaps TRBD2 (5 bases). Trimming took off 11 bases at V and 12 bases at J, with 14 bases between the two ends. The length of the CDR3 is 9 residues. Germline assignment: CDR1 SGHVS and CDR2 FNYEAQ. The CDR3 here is CAPAGRRYF. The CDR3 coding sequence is TGTGCCCCTGCGGGCAGGAGGTACTTC.

The CDR3 bases are TGTGCCATCAGTGAGTCGGGGCAGGGTGAAAACACCATATATTTT. As protein: CAISESGQGENTIYF. This sequence joins TRBV10-3 and TRBJ1-3; D perhaps matches TRBD1 (5 bases). The CDR3 loop spans 15 amino acids. Trimming cost V 0 bases and J 6 bases, with 12 bases left between them. CDR1 is ENHRY, CDR2 SYGVKD, per germline.

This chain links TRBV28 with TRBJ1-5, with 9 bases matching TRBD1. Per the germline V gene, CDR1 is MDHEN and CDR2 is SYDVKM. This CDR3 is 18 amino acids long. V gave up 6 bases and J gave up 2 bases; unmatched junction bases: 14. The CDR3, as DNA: TGTGCCAGCAGCCGAGAACTTACAGGGGGCGCGGGCAATCAGCCCCAGCATTTT. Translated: CASSRELTGGAGNQPQHF.

The CDR3 DNA sequence: TGTGCCAGCAGCCCCCGAGGCAGGGGGTCCACTGAAGCTTTCTTT. Its translation is CASSPRGRGSTEAFF. This chain connects TRBV9 to TRBJ1-1; TRBD1 matches 7 bases. Germline CDR1 is SGDLS and CDR2 is YYNGEE. This CDR3 contains 15 residues. J was trimmed by 4 bases and V by 4 bases; bases with no gene match: 10.

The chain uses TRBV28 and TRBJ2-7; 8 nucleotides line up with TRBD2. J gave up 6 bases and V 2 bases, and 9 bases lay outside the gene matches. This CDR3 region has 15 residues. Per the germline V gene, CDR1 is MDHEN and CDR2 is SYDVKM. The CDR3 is CASSLLGGDYGEQYF. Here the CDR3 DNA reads TGTGCCAGCAGTTTACTCGGGGGGGATTATGGCGAGCAGTACTTC.

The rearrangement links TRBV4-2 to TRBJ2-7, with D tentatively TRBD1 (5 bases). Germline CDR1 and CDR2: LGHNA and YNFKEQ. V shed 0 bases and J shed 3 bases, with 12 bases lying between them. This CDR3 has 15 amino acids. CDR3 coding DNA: TGTGCCAGCAGCCAAGACCTCAGGGAACTCTACGAGCAGTACTTC. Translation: CASSQDLRELYEQYF.

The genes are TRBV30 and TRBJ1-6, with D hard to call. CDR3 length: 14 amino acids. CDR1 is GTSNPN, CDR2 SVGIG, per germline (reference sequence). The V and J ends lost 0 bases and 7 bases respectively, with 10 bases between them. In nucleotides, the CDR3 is TGTGCCTGGAGTGTGGAGGGAGTCAATTCACCCCTCCACTTT. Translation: CAWSVEGVNSPLHF.

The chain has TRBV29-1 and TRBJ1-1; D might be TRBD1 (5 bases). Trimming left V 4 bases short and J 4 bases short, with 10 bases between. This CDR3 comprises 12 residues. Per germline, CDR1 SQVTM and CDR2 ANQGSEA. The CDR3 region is CSVGGRTTEAFF. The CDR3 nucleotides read TGCAGCGTTGGGGGGAGGACCACTGAAGCTTTCTTT.